The 8 T cell receptor beta chains below come from one sample, sequenced in a study of blood T cell repertoires in COVID-19. Data came from immunoSEQ multiplex PCR; TCRdb stores just in-frame clones and leaves some out. The sample lists a few hundred thousand clones, around 87% occurring once. The sequenced material came from PBMCs or T cells enriched from blood (not recorded which). These receptors were obtained from a young woman with acute COVID-19.

This clone showed up just once. The V call is TRBV30, the J call TRBJ1-5; 8 bases match TRBD1. Germline V gene lookup returns CDR1 GTSNPN and CDR2 SVGIG (reference sequence). The CDR3 has 15 amino acids. The V segment lost 3 bases and the J segment 6 bases; nucleotides outside the gene matches: 10. The CDR3 sequence is CAWSVSDRDFQPQHF. DNA for the CDR3: TGTGCCTGGAGCGTATCGGACAGGGATTTTCAGCCCCAGCATTTT.

The V gene is TRBV7-3, the J gene TRBJ2-2; weak D call: TRBD2 (6 bases). CDR3 length: 15 amino acids. CDR1 is SGHTA and CDR2 is FQGTGA in the germline V gene. With 3 bases removed from V and 6 bases from J, the gap between germline ends came to 14 bases. In DNA form, the CDR3 reads TGTGCCAGCAGCTTGGGCGGGGCGACGGCCGGGGAGCTGTTTTTT. It translates to CASSLGGATAGELFF.

This chain links TRBV3-1 (or the pseudogene TRBV3-2) with TRBJ2-1; TRBD1 agrees at 9 bases. The CDR3 runs to 15 residues. Trimming at V came to 4 bases and at J to 9 bases, leaving 10 bases not matched to a gene. The germline gives CDR1 LGHDT, CDR2 YNNKEL (reference sequence). The CDR3 nucleotides read TGTGCCAGCAGCCTGCCGGGACAGGGTGACATTGAGCAGTTCTTC. Its translation: CASSLPGQGDIEQFF.

V usage is TRBV28 and J usage is TRBJ1-1; D possibly corresponds to TRBD1 (6 bases). The CDR3 has 15 residues. The germline V and J ends were trimmed by 5 bases and 0 bases, with 13 bases remaining between them. Germline CDR1 and CDR2: MDHEN and SYDVKM. CDR3 bases: TGTGCCAGCAGTAGTTGGACAGCCATGAACACTGAAGCTTTCTTT. Amino acids: CASSSWTAMNTEAFF.

The rearrangement links TRBV19 to TRBJ1-2; unclear D gene. The ends were cut back, 10 bases at V and 5 bases at J, with 11 bases in the middle. Germline lookup yields CDR1 LNHDA and CDR2 SQIVND (reference sequence). The CDR3 sequence is 11 residues long. Here the CDR3 reads CATQRFYGYTF. CDR3 nucleotide sequence: TGTGCCACCCAGCGGTTTTATGGCTACACCTTC.

The V and J genes are TRBV12-3 or TRBV12-4 and TRBJ2-7, with D possibly matching TRBD2 (7 bases). The CDR3 runs 13 residues. The V end lost 9 bases, the J end lost 3 bases, and 15 bases lay between the germline ends. CDR3 sequence: CASRGAGVYEQYF. CDR3 nucleotides: TGTGCCAGTCGGGGGGCCGGGGTCTACGAGCAGTACTTC.

The V call is TRBV10-3, the J call TRBJ2-2; perhaps TRBD1 as D (5 bases). The CDR3 is made up of 15 amino acids. Germline V gives CDR1 ENHRY, CDR2 SYGVKD. With 6 bases removed from V and 5 bases from J, the gap between germline ends came to 16 bases. CDR3 DNA sequence: TGTGCCATCAGGGACAACAGCATCAATACCGGGGAGCTGTTTTTT. This translates into CAIRDNSINTGELFF.

The chain uses TRBV19 and TRBJ2-5; D is ambiguous. V lost 1 base and J lost 5, with 11 bases in between. CDR3 length: 14 amino acids. Germline assignment: CDR1 LNHDA and CDR2 SQIVND (reference sequence). CDR3 in amino acids: CASSIGHGLETQYF. The CDR3 DNA is TGTGCCAGTAGTATAGGACATGGGTTGGAGACCCAGTACTTC.